A selection of T cell receptor beta chains follows, all from one sample in a study of CD8 T cells in Susac syndrome. TCRdb re-called the immunoSEQ multiplex PCR reads with MiXCR, one entry per CDR3 protein. This table has roughly 44,000 distinct CDR3 sequences, approximately 94% appearing once. Sequences were obtained from CD8+ T cells from PBMCs. These receptors all stem from a human donor in good health. Each CDR3 is given with its conserved first and last residue. D genes are given only for firm matches. Clone size is not always given. Where it is, it says once, few, many or a class for expanded clones.

CDR3 DNA	CDR3 protein	J gene	V gene	D gene	clone size
TGTGCCAGCAGTCCTAGGCGACAGGCGACCGGGGAGCTGTTTTTT	CASSPRRQATGELFF	TRBJ2-2	TRBV12-3/TRBV12-4	.	.
TGTGCCAGCTCAACTGGGCTGCACTACGAGCAGTACTTC	CASSTGLHYEQYF	TRBJ2-7	TRBV18	.	.
TGCAGTGCTAGAAACAACAGACCAGCGGGAGTGACAGATACGCAGTATTTT	CSARNNRPAGVTDTQYF	TRBJ2-3	TRBV20-1	TRBD2	.
TGTGCCAGCAGCCCCTTAGGGGAGAAAAATGAGCAGTTCTTC	CASSPLGEKNEQFF	TRBJ2-1	TRBV7-9	.	.
TGTGCCAGCAGTTACTCGCCAGCCTACGAGCAGTACTTC	CASSYSPAYEQYF	TRBJ2-7	TRBV6-6	.	.
TGTGCCAGCAGCCCCCCCGGGATTAATGAGCAGTTCTTC	CASSPPGINEQFF	TRBJ2-1	TRBV3-1	.	.
TGCGCCAGCAGCGCGGTCGGTTTCCAAGAGACCCAGTACTTC	CASSAVGFQETQYF	TRBJ2-5	TRBV4-1	.	.
TGTGCCAGCAGGCGAAGCCCGAACACTGAAGCTTTCTTT	CASRRSPNTEAFF	TRBJ1-1	TRBV5-6	.	.
TGTGCCAGCAGCACTACCGGGACAGGGGCGCCCGAGAGTGAAGCTTTCTTT	CASSTTGTGAPESEAFF	TRBJ1-1	TRBV28	TRBD1	.
TGTGCCAGCAGTTTATTCCTACCGGCGGTCCGCGAGCAGTACTTC	CASSLFLPAVREQYF	TRBJ2-7	TRBV28	.	.
TGTGCCAGCAGCTTAGTAGGACAGGGGGCAAGCTATGGCTACACCTTC	CASSLVGQGASYGYTF	TRBJ1-2	TRBV7-2	TRBD1	.
TGTGCCACCGCGGGAAGCACAGATACGCAGTATTTT	CATAGSTDTQYF	TRBJ2-3	TRBV7-9	.	.
TGTGCCAGCAGCATCGGACAGGGGAGTTCGGTCGAGCAGTACTTC	CASSIGQGSSVEQYF	TRBJ2-7	TRBV7-9	TRBD1	.
TGTGCCAGCAGCCAAGGGCAGGGAAATCAGCCCCAGCATTTT	CASSQGQGNQPQHF	TRBJ1-5	TRBV13	.	.
TGCAGCGTTGAAGGGTTTGAAGGCCCCGCAGGGAGGGAGGGTGAGCAGTTCTTC	CSVEGFEGPAGREGEQFF	TRBJ2-1	TRBV29-1	TRBD2	.
TGTGCCAGCAGTGGCGCACTAGCGGGATTATCGGATACGCAGTATTTT	CASSGALAGLSDTQYF	TRBJ2-3	TRBV25-1	TRBD2	.
TGTGCCAGCAGCCCCCATCGACTAGCGGGAACTTACAATGAGCAGTTCTTC	CASSPHRLAGTYNEQFF	TRBJ2-1	TRBV7-9	TRBD2	.
TGTGCCAGCAGTGAAGGGACCGGGGAGCTGTTTTTT	CASSEGTGELFF	TRBJ2-2	TRBV25-1	.	.
TGTGCCAGCAGTTTATTACGGTTACCCTACAATGAGCAGTTCTTC	CASSLLRLPYNEQFF	TRBJ2-1	TRBV28	.	.
TGCAGCGTTGAAGGGCAGTTTGCCGAGCAGTACTTC	CSVEGQFAEQYF	TRBJ2-7	TRBV29-1	.	.
TGTGCCAGTAGTTCAGGGACCGGGACAGAAGCTTTCTTT	CASSSGTGTEAFF	TRBJ1-1	TRBV19	.	few
TGTGCCAGCAGCCCCGCTACTAGCGGCCAAGAGACCCAGTACTTC	CASSPATSGQETQYF	TRBJ2-5	TRBV7-9	TRBD2	.
TGCAGTGCCAATTCTTACGGGGGGCGCATGAACACTGAAGCTTTCTTT	CSANSYGGRMNTEAFF	TRBJ1-1	TRBV20-1	.	.
TGTGCCAGCTGGGGGAGGGGAAGCTCCTACAATGAGCAGTTCTTC	CASWGRGSSYNEQFF	TRBJ2-1	TRBV6-1	TRBD2	once
TGCAGCGTGCCTCTTTCAGGGAAACTGTTTTTT	CSVPLSGKLFF	TRBJ1-4	TRBV29-1	.	.
TGCAGCGTGACGCCGGGACAGGGGGTGGCCGAGCAGTACTTC	CSVTPGQGVAEQYF	TRBJ2-7	TRBV29-1	TRBD1	.
TGTGCCAGCAGCTTGGCCCTCGTTACGGGAGGGCCCTACGAGCAGTACTTC	CASSLALVTGGPYEQYF	TRBJ2-7	TRBV5-4	TRBD2	.
TGCGCCAGCAGCCCCGGGCCCGGTGATACGCAGTATTTT	CASSPGPGDTQYF	TRBJ2-3	TRBV5-1	.	.
TGTGCCAGCAGCTATTACTCCTACAATGAGCAGTTCTTC	CASSYYSYNEQFF	TRBJ2-1	TRBV5-6	.	.
TGCGCCAGCAGCCATGAACCGGGACTAGCGCAATACGAGCAGTACTTC	CASSHEPGLAQYEQYF	TRBJ2-7	TRBV5-1	TRBD2	.
TGTGCCAGCAGCTTTGGGACAGCTGCCTACGAGCAGTACTTC	CASSFGTAAYEQYF	TRBJ2-7	TRBV7-9	TRBD1	.
TGTGCCAGCAGCTTAGCAAAGACTAGCGGGACCTCTTACGAGCAGTACTTC	CASSLAKTSGTSYEQYF	TRBJ2-7	TRBV7-2	TRBD2	.